This T cell receptor (beta chain) comes out of a study of cytomegalovirus exposure and HLA in healthy donors. Study findings and constraints: TCR beta V- and J-gene trimming, according to a later analysis, was linked to a missense DCLRE1C variant. CMV serostatus was the only immune exposure information that was available.

The PCR employed 60 Vbeta primers together with 13 Jbeta primers. Assay used: immunoSEQ multiplex PCR; TCRdb lists only in-frame clones, some missing. Found here are 150,000 to 200,000 clones, 70% to 90% of them singletons; the top ten hold about 2.3%. Trimming removed 10 bases from V and 1 base from J, with 13 bases in between. This CDR3 spans 13 amino acids. CDR1 and CDR2 (germline): SNHLY, FYNNEI. On this clone itself: The antigen remains undetermined.

The sequence was collected from a woman aged 45-65 years in good health and CMV-seronegative. This chain uses TRBV2 with TRBJ1-1; D unclear. Sequencing was performed on PBMCs. The CDR3 region has the DNA TGTGCCATCGGAACCGGGGAGAACACTGAAGCTTTCTTT. It yields the protein CAIGTGENTEAFF.